The clone carrying this TCR beta chain was seen a few times. This may be a read error: a much more frequent sequence differs by one nucleotide. This sample's RNA came from whole unsorted tissue. This specimen comes from a study of tumor and adjacent non-tumor tissue in lung cancer. The library came from three nested PCR rounds adapted from ARM-PCR protocols. MiXCR was run by TCRdb on the multiplex PCR reads, yielding one entry per CDR3 protein. The profile covers under 150,000 distinct CDR3 sequences, with 55% to 75% appearing a single time and about 13% taken by the ten largest. This CDR3 spans 15 amino acids.

This receptor was taken from a man aged 25 to 40 with non-small cell lung cancer. The rearrangement links TRBV12-3 or TRBV12-4 to TRBJ2-4; the match to TRBD2 covers 11 bases. The sequenced material came from lung tumor tissue. The CDR3 spells CVSSLTSGNRNIQYF. In nucleotides, the CDR3 is TGTGTCAGCAGCCTGACTAGCGGGAACCGAAACATTCAGTACTTC.